These T cell receptor beta chains were read from a single sample in a study of blood T cells in healthy people across ages. One entry per CDR3 protein results from TCRdb running MiXCR on the 5' RACE reads. The sample gives some 1.7 million distinct CDR3 sequences, approximately 30% of which show up once; 7.7% is in the top ten. Sequencing used blood. The receptors stem from a woman in her 30s in good health. Each CDR3 is given with its conserved first and last residue. A D gene is named only where the DNA matches it firmly. A clone size is listed for some rows: how often the clone was seen (once, few, many), or a class if it is expanded.

CDR3nt	CDR3aa	d_gene	abundance	v_gene	j_gene
TGTGCCAGCAGCCGTGGGACTAGCGGCGCCCGTAGCACAGATACGCAGTATTTT	CASSRGTSGARSTDTQYF	TRBD2	.	TRBV7-2	TRBJ2-3
TGTGCCAGCAGTTTATCCCCTAGCGGGGCCTACAATGAGCAGTACTTC	CASSLSPSGAYNEQYF	TRBD2	.	TRBV27	TRBJ2-7
TGTGCCAGCAGCTTGGGGACAGGGGGACTCGAGCAGTACTTC	CASSLGTGGLEQYF	TRBD1	many	TRBV5-6	TRBJ2-7
TGTGCCAGCAGCGTCTTTGGGGGACTAGGAACCACAGATACGCAGTATTTT	CASSVFGGLGTTDTQYF	TRBD2	.	TRBV9	TRBJ2-3
TGTGCCAGCAGCTTAGTCTTGGCCAGGAGGAACACTGAAGCTTTCTTT	CASSLVLARRNTEAFF	.	.	TRBV7-9	TRBJ1-1
TGTGCCAGCAGGAGCGGAGGGACCCAAGAGACCCAGTACTTC	CASRSGGTQETQYF	.	few	TRBV7-9	TRBJ2-5
TGTGCCAGTAGTACGACAGGGATCTACAATGAGCAGTTCTTC	CASSTTGIYNEQFF	TRBD1	few	TRBV19	TRBJ2-1
TGCAGCCCTGGGGGCTACAATGAGCAGTTCTTC	CSPGGYNEQFF	.	.	TRBV20-1	TRBJ2-1
TGTGCCACCAGTGGGGGGGCCGGGGGGAAGAACACTGAAGCTTTCTTT	CATSGGAGGKNTEAFF	.	few	TRBV24-1	TRBJ1-1
TGTGCCAGCGGACCGGAGGACAGGGAGAACAATGAGCAGTTCTTC	CASGPEDRENNEQFF	TRBD1	few	TRBV9	TRBJ2-1
TGCGCCAGCAGCCCTGGGACATCGGACATCTATGGCTACACCTTC	CASSPGTSDIYGYTF	.	.	TRBV5-1	TRBJ1-2
TGTGCCAGCAGCTTAGGTGAAACTACCTACAATGAGCAGTTCTTC	CASSLGETTYNEQFF	.	.	TRBV7-9	TRBJ2-1
TGTGCCAGCAGCGGCAGCAGGGGCAGCTATGGCTACACCTTC	CASSGSRGSYGYTF	.	few	TRBV7-2	TRBJ1-2
TGTGCCAGCAGCTCGCGGACAGGGGAATATCAGCCCCAGCATTTT	CASSSRTGEYQPQHF	TRBD1	few	TRBV5-5	TRBJ1-5
TGCAGTGCTAGAAGACAGGGTGCGAACACTGAAGCTTTCTTT	CSARRQGANTEAFF	TRBD1	.	TRBV20-1	TRBJ1-1
TGTGCCAGCAGTTTATGGACAGGGGGCGGCTCTGGGGCCAACGTCCTGACTTTC	CASSLWTGGGSGANVLTF	TRBD1	.	TRBV12-3/TRBV12-4	TRBJ2-6
TGTGCCAGCAGCTACGACAGATACGAGCAGTACTTC	CASSYDRYEQYF	.	many	TRBV14	TRBJ2-7
TGTGCCAGCAGTTTAGGCGACAGATACGAGCAGTACTTC	CASSLGDRYEQYF	.	many	TRBV7-9	TRBJ2-7
TGCAGTGCTACCGACAGGACTGGGGCCAACGTCCTGACTTTC	CSATDRTGANVLTF	.	few	TRBV20-1	TRBJ2-6
TGTGCCAGCAGTTACTCGTCTAGCGGAGAGCGATTCACCGGGGAGCTGTTTTTT	CASSYSSSGERFTGELFF	TRBD2	once	TRBV6-2/TRBV6-3	TRBJ2-2
TGTGCCAGCAGTTCGCAGGGAAGACGGCCCCAGCATTTT	CASSSQGRRPQHF	.	.	TRBV27	TRBJ1-5
TGTGCCAGCAGCTTGGGAGGGGACGAGACCCAGTACTTC	CASSLGGDETQYF	.	many	TRBV5-6	TRBJ2-5
TGTGCCAGCAGTTCGGCACAGCAAGAGACCCAGTACTTC	CASSSAQQETQYF	.	.	TRBV2	TRBJ2-5
TGTGCCAGCACCAAGGGACTAGCCGGTGAGACCCAGTACTTC	CASTKGLAGETQYF	TRBD2	few	TRBV12-3/TRBV12-4	TRBJ2-5
TGTGCCAGCAGCTTATCGACGGCTAATCAGCCCCAGCATTTT	CASSLSTANQPQHF	.	few	TRBV7-2	TRBJ1-5
TGTGCCAGCAGTCGTCCGGCGGGGGCCTCCTACAATGAGCAGTTCTTC	CASSRPAGASYNEQFF	.	.	TRBV6-5	TRBJ2-1
TGTGCCAGCAGCTTTTCGCTCCTAGCGGGCGATGAGCAGTTCTTC	CASSFSLLAGDEQFF	TRBD2	.	TRBV7-9	TRBJ2-1
TGTGCCAGCAGACCCGATCGGGAGGAGCAGTACTTC	CASRPDREEQYF	TRBD2	few	TRBV7-2	TRBJ2-5
TGCAGCGTTGAGTGGGGGGAGGGTCAGCCCCAGCATTTT	CSVEWGEGQPQHF	.	many	TRBV29-1	TRBJ1-5
TGTGCCAGCAGCAGTACAGGGGGCAGTCACGACAATGAGCAGTTCTTC	CASSSTGGSHDNEQFF	.	.	TRBV21-1	TRBJ2-1
TGTGCCAGCAGCACGACAGGGCGCAATTCACCCCTCCACTTT	CASSTTGRNSPLHF	TRBD1	.	TRBV14	TRBJ1-6
TGTGCCAGCAGCTCCCGGACAGCAGATGAAAAACTGTTTTTT	CASSSRTADEKLFF	.	.	TRBV5-4	TRBJ1-4
TGTGCCAGTCGCCCTACAGGGGACCATGGCTACACCTTC	CASRPTGDHGYTF	TRBD1	few	TRBV19	TRBJ1-2
TGCAGTGCTACTTGGCTAGCGGGGGTGAGGGAGCAGTTCTTC	CSATWLAGVREQFF	TRBD2	.	TRBV20-1	TRBJ2-1
TGTGCCAGCAGTTCGACGGCAGATACGCAGTATTTT	CASSSTADTQYF	.	many	TRBV12-3/TRBV12-4	TRBJ2-3
TGTGCCAGCAGCCCGGAACCGGGACTAGGAGGTTACGAGCAGTACTTC	CASSPEPGLGGYEQYF	TRBD2	.	TRBV3-1	TRBJ2-7
TGTGCCGGCAGTTCCCACAGGGTTGGTGGCTCCGGGGAGCTGTTTTTT	CAGSSHRVGGSGELFF	.	.	TRBV6-5	TRBJ2-2
TGTGCCAGCAGCCGGGATCTGGTGGGGGATGAGCAGTTCTTC	CASSRDLVGDEQFF	.	few	TRBV13	TRBJ2-1
TGCGCCAGCAGCTTGGTGTCCACAGACACTGAAGCTTTCTTT	CASSLVSTDTEAFF	.	few	TRBV5-1	TRBJ1-1
TGCAGTGCGCGGACCCACTCCACAGATACGCAGTATTTT	CSARTHSTDTQYF	.	many	TRBV20-1	TRBJ2-3
TGTGCCAGCAGTTACTCATACCCGGCGGGCAATCAGCCCCAGCATTTT	CASSYSYPAGNQPQHF	.	.	TRBV6-5	TRBJ1-5
TGTGCCAGCAGCTACCGGGACAGGGGCATTGCCGGGGAGCTGTTTTTT	CASSYRDRGIAGELFF	TRBD1	few	TRBV5-6	TRBJ2-2
TGCAGCGCCGGGACACTCTACACCGGGGAGCTGTTTTTT	CSAGTLYTGELFF	.	.	TRBV29-1	TRBJ2-2
TGTGCCAGCAGGCCTACTAGCGGGGGGCCCAATGAGCAGTTCTTC	CASRPTSGGPNEQFF	TRBD2	.	TRBV7-2	TRBJ2-1
TGCGCCAGCTTGGACTTCGGGGGTGTAAGAGAGACCCAGTACTTC	CASLDFGGVRETQYF	.	few	TRBV5-1	TRBJ2-5
TGTGCCAGCAGCCGAGGACCCGGATATGGCTACACCTTC	CASSRGPGYGYTF	.	many	TRBV7-2	TRBJ1-2
TGTGCCAGCAGCCGCATGGGAGGGATGAATGAGCAGTTCTTC	CASSRMGGMNEQFF	TRBD2	.	TRBV7-9	TRBJ2-1
TGTGCCAGCAGCCAAGATTATGATGGTGGCTACACCTTC	CASSQDYDGGYTF	.	.	TRBV3-1	TRBJ1-2
TGTGCCAGCAGTTCCTCGACAGGGGGTGAAGCTTTCTTT	CASSSSTGGEAFF	TRBD1	few	TRBV12-3/TRBV12-4	TRBJ1-1
TGCAGTGCTAGAGACCCACAGGAACTAGCCAAAAACATTCAGTACTTC	CSARDPQELAKNIQYF	.	few	TRBV20-1	TRBJ2-4
TGCAGTGCTAGACAAATGGGGGCGAACACTGAAGCTTTCTTT	CSARQMGANTEAFF	.	.	TRBV20-1	TRBJ1-1
TGTGCCAGCAGCTTAGGGACAGGGGTTCAGCCCCAGCATTTT	CASSLGTGVQPQHF	TRBD1	many	TRBV7-9	TRBJ1-5
TGTGCCAGTACCAAACTAGCGGAGCCAAATGAGCAGTTCTTC	CASTKLAEPNEQFF	TRBD2	.	TRBV19	TRBJ2-1
TGTGCCAGCAGTCGGGACAGTGAAGCTTTCTTT	CASSRDSEAFF	TRBD1	.	TRBV6-5	TRBJ1-1
TGTGCCAGCAGTTCCATACAGGGAAATTATGGCTACACCTTC	CASSSIQGNYGYTF	.	few	TRBV27	TRBJ1-2